Below are 23 T cell receptor beta chains sequenced from a single sample in a study of long-term antiretroviral therapy in people with HIV. immunoSEQ v3.0 was run at survey level. The assay was immunoSEQ multiplex PCR, and TCRdb's table has in-frame clones only and misses some. Counted here are some 11,000 clones, roughly 79% occurring once; the ten biggest clones make up 15% to 20%. Material: unsorted PBMCs, obtained at the start of antiretroviral therapy, before treatment. The receptors here all came from a man aged 25 to 40 with HIV.

The chain is built from TRBV13 and TRBJ2-1; 11 nucleotides line up with TRBD1. Unmatched junction bases numbered 12, after V lost 5 bases and J lost 9 bases. Germline CDR1 reads PRHDT; CDR2 reads FYEKMQ (reference sequence). The CDR3 contains 16 residues. CDR3 DNA sequence: TGTGCCAGCAGCCCAGCCCCGGGACAGGGGGACCTTGAGCAGTTCTTC. This translates into CASSPAPGQGDLEQFF.

This clone came up once. The chain has TRBV9 and TRBJ2-1; TRBD1 aligns across 9 bases. Germline CDR1 and CDR2: SGDLS and YYNGEE. The V gene end was trimmed by 0 bases and the J gene end by 2 bases; junction bases not matched to a gene: 6. The CDR3 has 17 residues. The CDR3 region has the DNA TGTGCCAGCAGCGTAGAAGGCCGGACAGGGGCCTACAATGAGCAGTTCTTC. Amino acids: CASSVEGRTGAYNEQFF.

The chain is built from TRBV9 and TRBJ1-6; TRBD1 matches at 9 bases. V gave up 3 bases and J gave up 4 bases; unmatched junction bases: 8. The V gene's germline CDR1 is SGDLS and CDR2 YYNGEE. The CDR3 is 17 amino acids. CDR3 residues: CASSDRDRALYNSPLHF. The CDR3 region has the DNA TGTGCCAGCAGCGACCGGGACAGGGCGCTGTATAATTCACCCCTCCACTTT.

This chain joins TRBV7-6 and TRBJ2-7; 14 nucleotides agree with TRBD2. Germline CDR1 and CDR2: SGHVS and FNYEAQ. The J segment lost 0 bases and the V segment lost 0 bases, leaving 7 bases of the junction unmatched. CDR3 length: 19 amino acids. CDR3 in DNA: TGTGCCAGCAGCTTAGCGCTGGGACTAGCGGGGGAGAGCTCCTACGAGCAGTACTTC. This gives the protein CASSLALGLAGESSYEQYF. Filled out from reference TRBV7-6 and TRBJ2-7, the complete variable domain reads GAGVSQSPRYKVTKRGQDVALRCDPISGHVSLYWYRQALGQGPEFLTYFNYEAQQDKSGLPNDRFSAERPEGSISTLTIQRTEQRDSAMYRCASSLALGLAGESSYEQYFGPGTRLTVT.

This clone has more than one count but fewer than ten. This chain uses TRBV28 with TRBJ2-1; tentatively, D is TRBD1 or TRBD2 (5 bases each). V shed 6 bases and J shed 9 bases, with 15 bases lying between them. This CDR3 is built from 13 residues. Germline V lookup: CDR1 MDHEN, CDR2 SYDVKM. CDR3: CASSLGTAGEQFF. Here the CDR3 DNA reads TGTGCCAGCAGCCTCGGGACGGCGGGTGAGCAGTTCTTC. Complete variable domain (other parts from reference TRBV28 and TRBJ2-1): DVKVTQSSRYLVKRTGEKVFLECVQDMDHENMFWYRQDPGLGLRLIYFSYDVKMKEKGDIPEGYSVSREKKERFSLILESASTNQTSMYLCASSLGTAGEQFFGPGTRLTVL.

The chain couples TRBV5-1 to TRBJ2-3; no reliable D call. The V end was cut by 0 bases, the J end by 5 bases, with 1 base between. Germline CDR1 SGHRS, CDR2 YFSETQ. The CDR3 length is 11 residues. CDR3 in amino acids: CASSLEDTQYF. For the CDR3, the DNA is TGCGCCAGCAGCTTGGAAGATACGCAGTATTTT.

A single count supports this clone. The chain couples TRBV7-3 to TRBJ2-7; TRBD1 aligns across 9 bases. Per the germline V gene, CDR1 is SGHTA and CDR2 is FQGTGA. CDR3 length: 15 residues. Trimming removed 6 bases from V and 0 bases from J; junction bases left unmatched: 6. The CDR3: CASSPGTGISYEQYF. Here the CDR3 DNA reads TGTGCCAGCAGTCCTGGGACAGGGATCTCCTACGAGCAGTACTTC. The variable domain in full, with the rest retrieved from reference TRBV7-3 and TRBJ2-7, is GAGVSQTPSNKVTEKGKYVELRCDPISGHTALYWYRQSLGQGPEFLIYFQGTGAADDSGLPNDRFFAVRPEGSVSTLKIQRTERGDSAVYLCASSPGTGISYEQYFGPGTRLTVT.

This clone was counted between two and nine times. The V call is TRBV10-2, the J call TRBJ2-7; D perhaps matches TRBD2 (5 bases). The V gene lost 8 bases and the J gene lost 4 bases, with 15 bases spanning the gap. The CDR3 is 13 residues long. CDR1 and CDR2 (germline): WSHSY, SAAADI. CDR3 sequence reads: CASEGPTQYEQYF. CDR3 in DNA: TGCGCCAGCGAGGGCCCTACCCAGTACGAGCAGTACTTC.

The chain links TRBV29-1 to TRBJ1-4, with 10 bases fitting TRBD1. V dropped 4 bases and J dropped 7; count of bases not matched to a gene: 6. Germline V gene data show CDR1 as SQVTM and CDR2 as ANQGSEA. The CDR3 length is 14 residues. The CDR3 region has the DNA TGCAGCGTTGCCCGGGACAGGGGTGGTGAAAAACTGTTTTTT. The encoded protein is CSVARDRGGEKLFF.

In this sample, this clone turned up a few times. The rearrangement links TRBV7-9 to TRBJ1-6, with TRBD1 matching over 8 bases. After removal of 1 base from V and 10 bases from J, the junction contained 3 bases not matched to a gene. Germline V gene lookup returns CDR1 SEHNR and CDR2 FQNEAQ (reference sequence). The CDR3 spans 14 residues. The CDR3 region has the DNA TGTGCCAGCAGCTTAGTGGACAGGGACTCACCCCTCCACTTT. This codes for CASSLVDRDSPLHF.

The chain has TRBV7-6 and TRBJ2-2; 8 bases line up with TRBD2. Germline V gives CDR1 SGHVS, CDR2 FNYEAQ. CDR3 length: 20 amino acids. V lost 1 base to trimming and J lost 0 bases; unmatched junction nucleotides: 13. Written as DNA, the CDR3 is TGTGCCAGCAGCTTAGTGGCTGCGGGAGGACCTATATCGAACACCGGGGAGCTGTTTTTT. This translates into CASSLVAAGGPISNTGELFF.

This chain links TRBV28 with TRBJ2-3; no firm D call. From germline, CDR1 is MDHEN and CDR2 SYDVKM. Trimming left V 6 bases short and J 0 bases short, with 7 bases between. This CDR3 spans 13 amino acids. The chain's CDR3 is CASSQPSTDTQYF. As DNA, the CDR3 is TGTGCCAGCAGCCAGCCTAGCACAGATACGCAGTATTTT.

Within the sample, this clone is medium-sized (0.01 to 0.1%). The V and J genes are TRBV7-8 and TRBJ2-7; 9 nucleotides line up with TRBD1. V shed 2 bases, J shed 2 bases, and the junction held 1 base outside the gene matches. This CDR3 is 14 amino acids long. The germline V gene has CDR1 SGHVS and CDR2 FQNEAQ. CDR3: CASSLRDRAYEQYF. In DNA form, the CDR3 reads TGTGCCAGCAGCTTAAGGGACAGGGCCTACGAGCAGTACTTC.

In this sample, this clone turned up a few times. The chain uses TRBV7-9 and TRBJ1-1; D unresolved. Trimming removed 3 bases from V and 2 bases from J, with 7 bases in between. This CDR3 comprises 13 residues. Germline CDR1 and CDR2: SEHNR and FQNEAQ (reference sequence). CDR3 nucleotides: TGTGCCAGCAGCTTCCCAAGTAACACTGAAGCTTTCTTT. Amino acid sequence: CASSFPSNTEAFF.

V gene TRBV2 combines with J gene TRBJ1-2; D is unresolved. This CDR3 comprises 14 residues. Germline V gene lookup returns CDR1 SNHLY and CDR2 FYNNEI. V shed 7 bases and J shed 4 bases, with 16 bases lying between them. CDR3: CASTKGPALYGYTF. In DNA, the CDR3 is TGTGCCAGCACTAAAGGACCGGCCCTCTATGGCTACACCTTC.

The chain uses TRBV4-1 and TRBJ1-2; possibly TRBD1 for D (5 bases). The CDR3 runs 12 residues. CDR1 is MGHRA and CDR2 is YSYEKL in the germline V gene. V was clipped by 1 base and J by 7 bases, with 7 bases between them. The chain's CDR3 is CASSQGGIGYTF. For the CDR3, the DNA is TGCGCCAGCAGCCAAGGGGGGATTGGCTACACCTTC.

The CDR3 reads CASSETGKGGNTIYF. CDR3 nucleotides: TGTGCCAGCAGTGAGACTGGGAAAGGTGGAAACACCATATATTTT. The chain joins TRBV6-1 to TRBJ1-3; D unclear. V shed 3 bases and J shed 3 bases, with 12 bases lying between them. There are 15 residues in the CDR3. CDR1 and CDR2 (germline): MNHNS, SASEGT.

The J gene is TRBJ2-2, the V gene TRBV7-9, with a tentative D call TRBD2 (6 bases). The CDR3 runs 16 residues. Germline CDR1 and CDR2: SEHNR and FQNEAQ (reference sequence). The V gene lost 5 bases and the J gene lost 4 bases, with 17 bases spanning the gap. CDR3 sequence: CASSVLRDSTTGELFF. As DNA, the CDR3 is TGTGCCAGCAGCGTCCTCCGGGACTCAACCACCGGGGAGCTGTTTTTT.

The chain joins TRBV4-1 to TRBJ1-1; D perhaps matches TRBD1 (5 bases). The CDR3 spans 13 residues. The germline V gene encodes CDR1 MGHRA and CDR2 YSYEKL. Trimming took 2 bases from V and 1 from J, leaving 5 bases between them. The CDR3 region has the DNA TGCGCCAGCAGCCAAACAGGGAACACTGAAGCTTTCTTT. Amino acid sequence: CASSQTGNTEAFF.

This clone was detected only once. The V and J genes are TRBV2 and TRBJ2-2, with 7 bases that match TRBD1. This CDR3 comprises 15 residues. With 3 bases clipped from V and 3 bases from J, the junction kept 4 bases outside the gene matches. CDR1 is SNHLY and CDR2 is FYNNEI in the germline V gene. As DNA, the CDR3 is TGTGCCAGCAGTGATACCGGACAGGACACCGGGGAGCTGTTTTTT. Amino acid sequence: CASSDTGQDTGELFF. Complete variable domain (other parts from reference TRBV2 and TRBJ2-2): EPEVTQTPSHQVTQMGQEVILRCVPISNHLYFYWYRQILGQKVEFLVSFYNNEISEKSEIFDDQFSVERPDGSNFTLKIRSTKLEDSAMYFCASSDTGQDTGELFFGEGSRLTVL.

The V gene is TRBV7-8, the J gene TRBJ2-7, with 10 bases lining up with TRBD2. CDR1 SGHVS and CDR2 FQNEAQ come from the germline V gene. The CDR3 totals 17 residues. Losses at the gene ends were 0 bases for V and 5 bases for J; bases not matched to a gene: 10. The CDR3 is CASSLAFRLAGADEQYF. In DNA, the CDR3 is TGTGCCAGCAGCTTAGCGTTTAGGCTAGCGGGAGCGGACGAGCAGTACTTC.

The chain carries TRBV19 and TRBJ2-7; perhaps TRBD1 as D (5 bases). The CDR3 length is 14 residues. Germline assignment: CDR1 LNHDA and CDR2 SQIVND (reference sequence). The ends were cut back, 3 bases at V and 6 bases at J, with 15 bases in the middle. CDR3 amino acids: CASSISPGQGEQYF. In DNA form, the CDR3 reads TGTGCCAGTAGTATTTCGCCCGGTCAGGGCGAGCAGTACTTC.

A few counts support this clone. The V and J genes are TRBV7-9 and TRBJ2-7, with 9 bases matching TRBD1. After removal of 3 bases from V and 2 bases from J, the junction contained 8 bases not matched to a gene. The CDR3 loop spans 16 amino acids. Looked up from germline, CDR1 is SEHNR and CDR2 is FQNEAQ (reference sequence). CDR3 sequence: CASSLGGTGTTYEQYF. The CDR3 nucleotides are TGTGCCAGCAGCTTGGGGGGGACAGGGACAACCTACGAGCAGTACTTC.